The 32 T cell receptor beta chains below were found in one sample sequenced in a study of blood T cells in healthy people across ages. A second about 6 to 12 cycle PCR used barcoded and J-beta primers. TCRdb redid the calling of the 5' RACE reads with MiXCR, one entry per CDR3 protein. The sample holds approximately 2,000,000 distinct CDR3 sequences; more than 35% are singletons and the top ten take 23%. What was sequenced was blood. All receptors derive from a human donor in good health.

This chain connects TRBV7-2 to TRBJ1-1, with 7 bases lining up with TRBD1. With 4 bases clipped from V and 2 bases from J, the junction kept 7 bases outside the gene matches. The CDR3 runs to 15 residues. The germline V gene encodes CDR1 SGHTA and CDR2 FQGNSA. CDR3 bases: TGTGCCAGCAGCTACGCCGGGACAGTTAACACTGAAGCTTTCTTT. This encodes CASSYAGTVNTEAFF.

V and J are TRBV6-1 and TRBJ2-4; a weak D match, TRBD1 (6 bases). The J call may be mistaken, given a closer DNA end match to TRBJ2-7. Looked up from germline, CDR1 is MNHNS and CDR2 is SASEGT. CDR3 length: 13 residues. The CDR3 spells CANRDGVSHEQYF. DNA for the CDR3: TGTGCCAACAGGGATGGGGTTTCCCACGAGCAGTACTTC.

This clonotype was seen repeatedly, ten times or more. This chain connects TRBV29-1 to TRBJ2-6, with 7 bases aligning to TRBD1. The CDR3 sequence is 16 residues long. CDR1 is SQVTM and CDR2 is ANQGSEA in the germline V gene. V gave up 7 bases and J gave up 1 base; unmatched junction bases: 10. The CDR3 is CSAETGYLSGANVLTF. The CDR3 DNA is TGCAGCGCCGAGACAGGGTACCTATCTGGGGCCAACGTCCTGACTTTC.

This CDR3 reads CSARDPLAGGGNEQFF. CDR3 DNA: TGCAGTGCTAGAGATCCACTAGCGGGGGGGGGCAATGAGCAGTTCTTC. V gene TRBV20-1 combines with J gene TRBJ2-1; 13 bases are shared with TRBD2. The germline gives CDR1 DFQATT, CDR2 SNEGSKA (reference sequence). Unmatched junction bases numbered 5, after V lost 0 bases and J lost 6 bases. This CDR3 contains 16 residues.

This sequence joins TRBV29-1 and TRBJ2-1; perhaps TRBD2 as D (6 bases). This CDR3 region has 12 residues. Germline V gives CDR1 SQVTM, CDR2 ANQGSEA. V gave up 7 bases and J gave up 10 bases, with 17 bases separating them. The CDR3 DNA follows: TGCAGCGCTAAAGGATGGGGACTGGAGCAGTTCTTC. It encodes CSAKGWGLEQFF.

Worth noting for this clonotype: The germline gene is not matched at one end of the junction; a read error may be the cause. V and J are TRBV4-1 and TRBJ2-5; no reliable D call. The end of the DNA is better explained by TRBJ2-7, so the J call may be wrong. This CDR3 has 13 residues. Germline assignment: CDR1 MGHRA and CDR2 YSYEKL. The DNA of the CDR3 is TGCGCCAGTAGCCCCCTCGGGTTGACCGAGCAGTACTTC. This sequence encodes CASSPLGLTEQYF.

This clonotype was counted between two and nine times. This chain connects TRBV11-2 to TRBJ2-3, with 9 bases lining up with TRBD2. The J segment lost 4 bases and the V segment lost 5 bases, leaving 7 bases of the junction unmatched. This CDR3 has 15 amino acids. The germline V gene encodes CDR1 SGHAT and CDR2 FQNNGV. DNA of the CDR3: TGTGCCAGCAGCCGTAGCGGGGGATCATCAGATACGCAGTATTTT. Encoded protein: CASSRSGGSSDTQYF.

In its sample, this clonotype was seen a few times. The chain has TRBV6-2 or TRBV6-3 and TRBJ2-7, with 8 bases fitting TRBD2. Looked up from germline, CDR1 is MNHEY and CDR2 is SVGEGT. The CDR3 runs to 14 residues. The trim removed 6 bases at V and 3 bases at J, leaving 7 bases unmatched. The CDR3 reads CASRTTGLVYEQYF. The CDR3 bases are TGTGCCAGCAGAACGACGGGACTAGTCTACGAGCAGTACTTC.

The rearrangement uses TRBV18 and TRBJ2-6, with no clear D. Germline V gene lookup returns CDR1 KGHSH and CDR2 LQKENI. The CDR3 has 15 residues. V lost 4 bases and J 0 bases, leaving 7 bases between the germline ends. CDR3 protein: CASSRANSGANVLTF. The DNA of the CDR3 is TGTGCCAGCTCACGGGCCAACTCTGGGGCCAACGTCCTGACTTTC. The whole variable domain, remainder taken from reference TRBV18 and TRBJ2-6, is NAGVMQNPRHLVRRRGQEARLRCSPMKGHSHVYWYRQLPEEGLKFMVYLQKENIIDESGMPKERFSAEFPKEGPSILRIQQVVRGDSAAYFCASSRANSGANVLTFGAGSRLTVL.

This rearrangement joins TRBV27 to TRBJ2-7, with D possibly matching TRBD1 (5 bases). V gave up 8 bases and J gave up 0 bases, with 20 bases separating them. This CDR3 region has 16 residues. Germline CDR1 reads MNHEY; CDR2 reads SMNVEV (reference sequence). The CDR3 DNA reads as TGTGCCAGCGCAGTGACCATGACAGCACTCTCCTACGAGCAGTACTTC. This sequence encodes CASAVTMTALSYEQYF.

The sample holds a few counts of this clonotype. J is TRBJ1-2 and V is TRBV20-1, with D hard to call. The CDR3 consists of 13 residues. The germline V gene encodes CDR1 DFQATT and CDR2 SNEGSKA (reference sequence). Trimming left V 2 bases short and J 6 bases short, with 13 bases between. The CDR3 DNA sequence: TGCAGTGCTAGAATTGCCAGCAGGAATGGCTACACCTTC. Translation gives CSARIASRNGYTF.

This clonotype was picked up a small number of times. The chain employs TRBV28 and TRBJ1-2, with 11 bases that match TRBD1. This CDR3 comprises 17 residues. CDR1 is MDHEN and CDR2 is SYDVKM in the germline V gene. The V gene end was trimmed by 7 bases and the J gene end by 0 bases; junction bases not matched to a gene: 10. The CDR3 reads CASTKDRDRGSNYGYTF. The CDR3, as DNA: TGTGCCAGCACCAAAGACCGGGACAGGGGGTCTAACTATGGCTACACCTTC.

This clonotype was detected a few times. The chain employs TRBV6-2 or TRBV6-3 and TRBJ2-6; D is unclear. The length of the CDR3 is 17 residues. Per the germline V gene, CDR1 is MNHEY and CDR2 is SVGEGT. V lost 0 bases, J lost 0 bases, and 9 bases lay in between. The chain's CDR3 is CASSYSSRLSGANVLTF. DNA for the CDR3: TGTGCCAGCAGTTACTCATCTAGGCTCTCTGGGGCCAACGTCCTGACTTTC.

The chain carries TRBV2 and TRBJ2-3, with 9 bases matching TRBD2. The CDR3 runs to 17 residues. Looked up from germline, CDR1 is SNHLY and CDR2 is FYNNEI. The ends lost 0 bases at V and 2 bases at J; junction bases unmatched: 6. The CDR3 coding sequence is TGTGCCAGCAGTGAAGCAAGCCTAGCGGGGACCACAGATACGCAGTATTTT. It codes for CASSEASLAGTTDTQYF.

This clonotype was picked up one time. The chain combines TRBV4-3 with TRBJ1-1; D is perhaps TRBD1 (5 bases). Germline CDR1 and CDR2: LGHNA and YSLEER. This CDR3 is 15 amino acids long. V was clipped by 0 bases and J by 3 bases, with 11 bases between them. The CDR3 here is CASSQDLRRDTEAFF. The CDR3 bases are TGCGCCAGCAGCCAAGATCTCCGCAGGGACACTGAAGCTTTCTTT.

The CDR3 is CASSQAGGRGEQFF. The CDR3 DNA follows: TGCGCCAGCAGCCAAGCGGGGGGGCGAGGTGAGCAGTTCTTC. The rearrangement uses TRBV4-3 and TRBJ2-1; 8 bases are shared with TRBD2. The CDR3 extends over 14 amino acids. V gave up 1 base and J gave up 9 bases; unmatched junction bases: 5. In germline, CDR1 is LGHNA, CDR2 YSLEER.

This clonotype has more than one count but fewer than ten. The rearrangement uses TRBV24-1 and TRBJ2-1; 12 nucleotides line up with TRBD1. The germline V gene has CDR1 KGHDR and CDR2 SFDVKD. The CDR3 is 16 amino acids. The V segment lost 3 bases and the J segment 9 bases; nucleotides outside the gene matches: 8. CDR3 loop: CATSDAGQGAGGEQFF. The CDR3 bases are TGTGCCACCAGTGATGCGGGACAGGGGGCTGGAGGTGAGCAGTTCTTC.

This sequence joins TRBV15 and TRBJ2-5; 7 bases match TRBD1. This CDR3 spans 15 amino acids. V was clipped by 3 bases and J by 4 bases; unmatched bases: 8. Germline-derived CDR1 and CDR2 are LNHNV and YYDKDF (reference sequence). As DNA, the CDR3 is TGTGCCACCAGCAGGATGGGACAGATCGGAGAGACCCAGTACTTC. Its translation: CATSRMGQIGETQYF. The full variable domain, rest sourced from reference TRBV15 and TRBJ2-5, is DAMVIQNPRYQVTQFGKPVTLSCSQTLNHNVMYWYQQKSSQAPKLLFHYYDKDFNNEADTPDNFQSRRPNTSFCFLDIRSPGLGDTAMYLCATSRMGQIGETQYFGPGTRLLVL.

This clonotype appeared once. The CDR3 region is CASSQDGRTAFF. As DNA, the CDR3 is TGCGCCAGCAGCCAAGATGGAAGAACGGCTTTCTTT. The V gene is TRBV4-3, the J gene TRBJ1-1; no definite D call. The V end lost 0 bases, the J end lost 11 bases, and 10 bases lay between the germline ends. CDR1 and CDR2 from the germline V gene are LGHNA and YSLEER. The CDR3 consists of 12 residues.

CDR3 sequence: CASSLGGYPYGYTF. CDR3 DNA: TGTGCCAGCAGCTTAGGGGGTTACCCCTATGGCTACACCTTC. The rearrangement links TRBV7-2 to TRBJ1-2; D is ambiguous. The CDR3 sequence is 14 residues long. The V gene's germline CDR1 is SGHTA and CDR2 FQGNSA. The ends were cut back, 1 base at V and 4 bases at J, with 10 bases in the middle.

This clonotype was found a few times. The chain joins TRBV7-2 to TRBJ2-7; weak D call: TRBD2 (7 bases). The length of the CDR3 is 16 residues. Germline V CDR1 and CDR2: SGHTA, FQGNSA. With 1 base removed from V and 7 bases from J, the gap between germline ends came to 20 bases. The CDR3 nucleotides read TGTGCCAGCAGCTTAGTAGGGGGAGGGGCAGGTTATGAGCAGTACTTC. Protein: CASSLVGGGAGYEQYF. Together with reference TRBV7-2 and TRBJ2-7, the CDR3 gives the full variable domain: GAGVSQSPSNKVTEKGKDVELRCDPISGHTALYWYRQSLGQGLEFLIYFQGNSAPDKSGLPSDRFSAERTGGSVSTLTIQRTQQEDSAVYLCASSLVGGGAGYEQYFGPGTRLTVT.

This clonotype was observed a few times. The gene calls are TRBV28 and TRBJ1-5; D is unclear. Germline values: CDR1 MDHEN, CDR2 SYDVKM. The CDR3 is 12 amino acids. The ends were cut back, 5 bases at V and 7 bases at J, with 9 bases in the middle. The CDR3: CASSPLRQPQHF. The CDR3 DNA sequence: TGTGCCAGCAGTCCCCTACGGCAGCCCCAGCATTTT.

The chain recombines TRBV2 with TRBJ1-5; 8 bases line up with TRBD1. The CDR3 covers 16 residues. V lost 11 bases to trimming and J lost 3 bases; unmatched junction nucleotides: 15. The germline V gene has CDR1 SNHLY and CDR2 FYNNEI. The CDR3 DNA is TGTGCCGGCACAGCGGAGGACAGGGTAATCAATCAGCCCCAGCATTTT. It is translated as CAGTAEDRVINQPQHF.

This clonotype was picked up a small number of times. This chain uses TRBV5-5 with TRBJ2-1; D gene unclear. Trimming stripped 7 bases from V and 4 bases from J, with 9 bases between. The CDR3 spans 12 residues. Per germline, CDR1 SGHKS and CDR2 YYEKEE (reference sequence). CDR3 DNA: TGTGCCAGCCAGACACCATACAATGAGCAGTTCTTC. It encodes CASQTPYNEQFF.

The chain uses TRBV7-9 and TRBJ1-3, with a possible D match to TRBD1 (6 bases). The germline CDR1 and CDR2 sequences are SEHNR and FQNEAQ (reference sequence). V was cut by 5 bases and J by 4 bases, with 15 bases left in between. The CDR3 has 15 residues. This chain's CDR3 is CASSTYREVGNTIYF. The CDR3, as DNA: TGTGCCAGCAGCACCTACAGGGAAGTCGGAAACACCATATATTTT.

This clonotype was seen many times. The genes are TRBV28 and TRBJ2-3; D call uncertain. V was trimmed by 2 bases and J by 2 bases, leaving 5 bases between them. Germline V CDR1 and CDR2: MDHEN, SYDVKM. The CDR3 contains 13 residues. Here the CDR3 reads CASSLSPTDTQYF. As DNA, the CDR3 is TGTGCCAGCAGTTTAAGTCCCACAGATACGCAGTATTTT.

With respect to this clonotype: One junction end disagrees with the germline gene, perhaps due to a read error. The rearrangement links TRBV6-5 to TRBJ1-1; TRBD1 might be the D (5 bases). The CDR3 runs to 14 residues. The germline V gene has CDR1 MNHEY and CDR2 SVGAGI. The CDR3 sequence: CASRATVTNAEAFF. As DNA, the CDR3 is TGTGCCAGCAGGGCGACAGTGACGAACGCTGAAGCTTTCTTT.

This clonotype occurred many times. The CDR3 loop reads CASSLELARTDTQYF. The CDR3 region has the DNA TGTGCCAGCAGTTTAGAGCTCGCGCGGACAGATACGCAGTATTTT. The chain combines TRBV12-3 or TRBV12-4 with TRBJ2-3; D is unclear. CDR3 length equals 15 residues. Trimming left V 1 base short and J 3 bases short, with 11 bases between.

The table lists this clonotype with a few counts. The chain couples TRBV6-6 to TRBJ1-5; unclear D gene. The CDR3 extends over 15 amino acids. Germline V lookup: CDR1 MNHNY, CDR2 SVGAGI (reference sequence). Trimming removed 9 bases from V and 2 bases from J, with 17 bases in between. The CDR3 region is CASGEEGHGNQPQHF. The CDR3 DNA reads as TGTGCCAGTGGGGAGGAGGGTCACGGCAATCAGCCCCAGCATTTT.

The rearrangement joins TRBV9 to TRBJ1-1, with 9 bases identical to TRBD1. Trimming at V came to 3 bases and at J to 7 bases, leaving 10 bases not matched to a gene. This CDR3 is built from 15 residues. Germline V gene data show CDR1 as SGDLS and CDR2 as YYNGEE. The CDR3 region is CASSANRDRVHEAFF. CDR3 coding DNA: TGTGCCAGCAGCGCCAACCGGGACAGGGTACATGAAGCTTTCTTT.

V gene TRBV6-1 combines with J gene TRBJ2-1, with TRBD1 matching over 7 bases. Germline V gene sequence: CDR1 MNHNS, CDR2 SASEGT. The CDR3 is 16 residues long. The V gene end was trimmed by 7 bases and the J gene end by 2 bases; junction bases not matched to a gene: 11. The CDR3 sequence: CASNLSPGTAYNEQFF. Written as DNA, the CDR3 is TGTGCCAGCAATCTATCCCCCGGGACAGCCTACAATGAGCAGTTCTTC.

The chain's CDR3 is CSARGRTEIRETQYF. In nucleotides, the CDR3 is TGCAGTGCTAGAGGTCGGACAGAAATAAGAGAGACCCAGTACTTC. This chain joins TRBV20-1 and TRBJ2-5; possibly TRBD1 for D (6 bases). The germline CDR1 and CDR2 sequences are DFQATT and SNEGSKA (reference sequence). The V end was cut by 1 base, the J end by 4 bases, with 16 bases between. The CDR3 is made up of 15 amino acids.